This note documents a single TCR beta chain sequence. In its sample, this clone was seen once. Which antigen it targets is not known. Base qualities are not at hand, and no much larger clone is one base apart. This sample is drawn from a study of cytomegalovirus exposure and HLA in healthy donors (dated by TCRdb to 2016 to 2017). In terms of the full investigation: According to an earlier analysis of around 600 of the donors, roughly 180 million T cells yielded approximately 120 million unique TCR beta sequences and about 300 Gb of sequence data. An early release that covered more than 550 HLA-typed donors contained approximately 300 gigabases of sequencing data and tens of millions of unique TCR sequences. Of the 300 to 500 genotyped donors, 70% to 90% were placed in the genetic ancestry cluster associated with self-reported Caucasian donors. The study was designed to test whether signatures of past pathogen exposure could be identified by cataloging public T cell receptors. The T cell repertoires of under 750 subjects were profiled by immunosequencing and related to cytomegalovirus serostatus. Besides the first cohort of hundreds of subjects, a separate validation cohort made up of over 95 different subjects was used. To predict cytomegalovirus infection status, the study brought together high-throughput TCR immunosequencing, statistical association of individual TCRs with disease status, and machine learning. To study patterns of TCR occurrence, a later analysis re-analyzed previously published TCR beta repertoires from several hundred donors and added high-resolution HLA genotyping. Rather than drawing on any new phenotypic data, the later analysis identified candidate immune exposures from TCR beta sequences and the way those sequences occurred across donors. An earlier analysis of approximately 640 of the donors applied high-throughput TCR beta sequencing to assess whether each TCR beta V gene segment acted as functional or pseudogenic. Donor age, sex, ethnicity and CMV serostatus were collected together with the repertoire data. Genome-wide SNP genotypes for about 55% of the roughly 670 donors were used in a later genetic analysis, which treated that subset as a discovery cohort. Every repertoire in the discovery cohort had been generated on one and the same sequencing platform. Both class I and class II loci were covered by HLA typing, at four-digit resolution. Typing coverage differed by locus: A, B, C, DRB1 and DQB1 were typed in about 629-640 donors, DQA1 in approximately 520, DPA1 in 600 to 610, and DPB1 in 472. Roughly five DR-DQ haplotypes were handled as single units for association and clustering, since linkage in the cohort was strong. On average, roughly 240,000 unique TCR beta nucleotide sequences were sequenced per donor among 398 genotyped donors of the cohort, with about 17% of those sequences being non-productive.

Library construction relied on the immunoSEQ multiplex PCR assay. A mixture of 60 forward primers for TCR Vbeta segments and 13 reverse primers for TCR Jbeta segments was used in the multiplex PCR. The CDR3 region of rearranged TCR beta genes was amplified from genomic DNA with a multiplex PCR assay. Amplified TCR beta libraries were sequenced as 87-base-pair reads on the Illumina HiSeq System. Per the authors' processing: A later analysis counted about 82 million unique TCR beta chains across the 650 to 800 repertoires, and roughly 10 million of these chains were shared by at least two donors. A nearest-neighbor algorithm error-corrected the raw reads and collapsed the reads into unique sequences, merging closely related sequences to remove PCR and sequencing errors. CDR3 sequences were aligned to IMGT reference sequences to assign V, D and J gene segments. For a sequence to be retained, a match of at least six nucleotides to both a V gene segment and a J gene segment was required. A rearrangement counted as productive if the CDR3 had no stop codons and remained in frame with V and J, and every other rearrangement counted as non-productive. Following IMGT convention, CDR3 was defined as the stretch from the second conserved V-encoded cysteine to the conserved J-encoded phenylalanine. The earlier analysis of about 610 of the donors excluded any sequence lacking an unambiguous match to a single V gene segment. In an earlier analysis of some 590 of the donors, a V segment was called functional when productive rearrangements were above 56.7%, and segregating when the standard deviation between donors exceeded 5%. A statistical classification framework was built for diagnosing cytomegalovirus status from the catalog of TCR beta chain sequences. In a later analysis, V and J genes were assigned by comparing TCR nucleotide sequences against IMGT/GENE-DB human TR gene sequences. In a later analysis, CDR3 sequences and most-parsimonious VDJ recombination scenarios were assigned using the TCRdist pipeline. In a later analysis, every TCR beta chain was defined by the combination of its CDR3 amino acid sequence and its V-gene family, and reads without a unique V-gene family were dropped. As a way to deal with suspected cross-contamination and a sequencing artifact, a later analysis dropped under 600 nucleotide sequences that were highly shared and had low generation probability. A later analysis calculated a clonal expansion index for each public chain from normalized within-repertoire ranks of inferred template counts. In a later analysis, generation probabilities were computed using a VDJ recombination model fitted to out-of-frame rearrangements, and the results were checked against IGoR. Hypergeometric tests were used in a later analysis to score TCR-TCR, TCR-HLA and TCR-CMV co-occurrence, with a repertoire-size bias correction applied to the TCR pairs. To estimate false discovery rates, a later analysis permuted the HLA or CMV assignments 20 times. In a later analysis, co-occurring TCRs were grouped with DBSCAN, and TCRdist sequence similarity was added when clustering was performed within HLA-allele-positive subsets. Repertoires with fewer than 30,000 or more than 120,000 public chains were left out of co-occurrence clustering, as were roughly five repertoires with anomalous nucleotide sharing. Drawn from immuneACCESS, this table holds only the in-frame rearrangements with V and J called that TCRdb kept. Clones are partly lost; checked studies trace under half to an unresolved V gene and leave the rest unexplained. V and J calls and clone size are those listed in that table; D and trimming were worked out from the DNA. The sample table shows some 82,000 clones, and 65% to 85% are seen once. The top ten hold about 2.4% of the sample.

CDR1 and CDR2 are read off the germline V gene as SGDLS and YYNGEE. The cysteine opens and the phenylalanine closes a CDR3 of 16 amino acids. Only the CDR3 DNA stays, 48 bases, in frame from base 1. V is trimmed back by 4 bases and J by 8 bases, and the junction contains 15 bases that no gene match accounts for. On the study overall, not on this receptor specifically: According to the authors, the approach could potentially be generalized to other disease states and immunological phenotypes. A later genetic analysis reported fewer N-insertions in productive TCRs among donors in an Asian-associated ancestry cluster than the roughly 650-donor mean. A later analysis found that TCR association rates varied across HLA loci, with DRB1 alleles showing the most associated TCRs and HLA-C alleles the fewest. A few of the identified cytomegalovirus-associated TCR beta chains were confirmed in vitro to be specific for cytomegalovirus antigens. Because HLA typing was missing for some donors at each locus, association tests included only the typed subset. Only TCR beta chains were sequenced in this cohort, and the absence of alpha or paired-chain data limited detectable features. In a later genetic analysis, a missense DCLRE1C variant was associated with V-gene and J-gene trimming of TCR beta chains, and the association was replicated in an independent cohort. Broadly in line with IMGT annotations, most TCR beta V segments showed up in productive rearrangements about 87% or about 30% of the time in an earlier analysis of several hundred of the donors. Because counts were too low, under 20 rarely observed V segments, including chromosome 9 orphons, were left out of the earlier analysis of 587 of the donors. Some IMGT-functional V segments, including TRBV6-2 and TRBV6-3, could not be distinguished by the 87-base-pair reads and were therefore excluded. A further reported finding was that TCR beta sequences accurately predicted the HLA-A and HLA-B alleles for most subjects in the first cohort. Specific HLA alleles were associated with 18,000 or so TCR beta sequences at a false discovery rate of 0.05 in a later analysis. Most TCR sequences were observed very rarely across donors, whereas some public TCRs were present in many individuals. CMV serostatus was the only immune exposure information available for the cohort. Several of the top co-occurrence clusters appeared to be linked to parvovirus B19, influenza, CMV and Epstein-Barr virus, according to a later analysis. Sequencing depth was assumed to be roughly uniform across donors in the presence/absence analyses, though that assumption may not hold. In a later analysis, most CMV-associated TCR beta chains were found to appear HLA-restricted, with HLA associations seemingly driven largely by CMV exposure. The study gave a list of 150 to 200 TCR beta chains associated with cytomegalovirus. Linkage disequilibrium might explain the correlated functional status among segregating V segments, but an unknown experimental factor could not be ruled out. When HLA alleles, especially DR and DQ, strongly co-occurred, TCR associations were difficult to assign to individual alleles. Compared with equally common non-associated chains, HLA-associated TCR beta chains in a later analysis were more clonally expanded and had lower generation probabilities. The classifier was reported to diagnose cytomegalovirus status with high specificity and sensitivity in both the original and validation cohorts. A group of highly shared sequence variants was considered likely to be a technical artifact of the sequencing pipeline.

The cohort consisted of some 670 healthy bone marrow donors. At the time of sampling, every cohort member was nominally healthy, though immune exposures that went unrecorded were likely present. The donor was CMV seronegative and belonged to the group of under 400 seronegative cohort members. Every donor gave a peripheral blood sample, and the peripheral blood mononuclear cells from that sample were used for TCR beta sequencing. The Qiagen DNeasy Blood Extraction Kit was used to extract genomic DNA from the blood cell samples. The sequencing sample was made of PBMCs. The TCR sequence derives from a woman aged 50 to 60 in good health and CMV-seronegative. Here the chain combines TRBV9 and TRBJ2-1, with TRBD1 identical over 7 junction bases. CDR3 protein: CASSFAPAGGLDEQFF. In nucleotide form, the sequence is TGTGCCAGCAGCTTTGCACCGGCAGGGGGTTTAGATGAGCAGTTCTTC.